The 3 T cell receptor beta chains listed next were all sequenced from one sample in a study of blood T cell repertoires in COVID-19. Measured with immunoSEQ multiplex PCR; TCRdb has only the in-frame clones, and not every one. The sample gives some 340,000 clones, 90% to 95% of which show up once; 3.9% is in the top ten. The sample taken for sequencing was PBMCs or T cells enriched from blood (not recorded which). Every receptor here comes from a woman aged 30 to 39 who had been exposed to COVID-19.

V is TRBV11-3 and J is TRBJ2-1; 11 bases line up with TRBD2. Germline-derived CDR1 and CDR2 are SGHNT and YENEEA. V shed 5 bases and J 6 bases; nucleotides not matched to a gene: 6. This CDR3 comprises 15 residues. Here the CDR3 reads CASSPLAGDINEQFF. DNA of the CDR3: TGTGCCAGCAGCCCACTAGCGGGGGATATCAATGAGCAGTTCTTC.

The V call is TRBV6-2 or TRBV6-3, the J call TRBJ2-7; 8 bases are shared with TRBD2. The CDR3 has 14 residues. Germline V gene data show CDR1 as MNHEY and CDR2 as SVGEGT. After removal of 0 bases from V and 4 bases from J, the junction contained 2 bases not matched to a gene. The CDR3 is CASSYSGTSYEQYF. DNA of the CDR3: TGTGCCAGCAGTTACTCCGGGACTAGTTACGAGCAGTACTTC.

J is TRBJ2-7 and V is TRBV7-9, with D possibly matching TRBD2 (6 bases). V dropped 5 bases and J dropped 3 bases, with 17 bases sitting between them. The CDR3 totals 15 residues. The germline gives CDR1 SEHNR, CDR2 FQNEAQ (reference sequence). The CDR3 DNA follows: TGTGCCAGCAGCCGATCTACCGGGACTCACTACGAGCAGTACTTC. Protein sequence: CASSRSTGTHYEQYF.